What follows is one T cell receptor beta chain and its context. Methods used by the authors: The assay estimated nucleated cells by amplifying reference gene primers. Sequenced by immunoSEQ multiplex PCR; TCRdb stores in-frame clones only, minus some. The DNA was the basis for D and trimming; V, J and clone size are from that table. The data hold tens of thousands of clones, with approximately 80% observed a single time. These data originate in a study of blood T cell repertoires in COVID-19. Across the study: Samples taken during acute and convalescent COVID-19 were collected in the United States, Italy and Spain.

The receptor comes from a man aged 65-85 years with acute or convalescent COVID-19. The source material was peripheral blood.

For the CDR3, the DNA is TGTGCCAGCAGCTACGAGACAGGGTGGAACACCGGGGAGCTGTTTTTT. Translating it yields CASSYETGWNTGELFF. The chain has TRBV5-6 and TRBJ2-2; 7 bases are a match to TRBD1. Germline V gene data show CDR1 as SGHDT and CDR2 as YYEEEE. The CDR3 loop spans 16 amino acids. J lost 1 base, V lost 3 bases, and 6 bases had no gene match. Supplemented by reference TRBV5-6 and TRBJ2-2, the full variable domain reads DAGVTQSPTHLIKTRGQQVTLRCSPKSGHDTVSWYQQALGQGPQFIFQYYEEEERQRGNFPDRFSGHQFPNYSSELNVNALLLGDSALYLCASSYETGWNTGELFFGEGSRLTVL.